This T cell receptor (beta chain) derives from a study of cytomegalovirus exposure and HLA in healthy donors. Findings and caveats of the study: Analysis was carried out at a later point, and it linked a missense DCLRE1C variant to TCR beta V- and J-gene trimming. Based on reports, TCR beta sequences accurately predicted HLA-A and HLA-B alleles for most subjects.

The germline V gene encodes CDR1 MNHEY and CDR2 SVGAGI. This CDR3 has 13 amino acids. The ends were cut back, 2 bases at V and 6 bases at J, with 10 bases in the middle. Primers for the PCR totalled 60 Vbeta and 13 Jbeta. Generated by immunoSEQ multiplex PCR, the TCRdb table keeps only in-frame clones and is missing some. The sample has some 150,000 clones, and its top ten clones hold approximately 0.82%. Of note for this clone: Its target is unknown.

Sample: PBMCs. This sequence originates from a young woman in good health and CMV-seropositive. The chain joins TRBV6-5 to TRBJ1-2; D is unclear. For the CDR3, the DNA is TGTGCCAGCAGTTACGGAGGTTCGGATGGCTACACCTTC. Its translation: CASSYGGSDGYTF.